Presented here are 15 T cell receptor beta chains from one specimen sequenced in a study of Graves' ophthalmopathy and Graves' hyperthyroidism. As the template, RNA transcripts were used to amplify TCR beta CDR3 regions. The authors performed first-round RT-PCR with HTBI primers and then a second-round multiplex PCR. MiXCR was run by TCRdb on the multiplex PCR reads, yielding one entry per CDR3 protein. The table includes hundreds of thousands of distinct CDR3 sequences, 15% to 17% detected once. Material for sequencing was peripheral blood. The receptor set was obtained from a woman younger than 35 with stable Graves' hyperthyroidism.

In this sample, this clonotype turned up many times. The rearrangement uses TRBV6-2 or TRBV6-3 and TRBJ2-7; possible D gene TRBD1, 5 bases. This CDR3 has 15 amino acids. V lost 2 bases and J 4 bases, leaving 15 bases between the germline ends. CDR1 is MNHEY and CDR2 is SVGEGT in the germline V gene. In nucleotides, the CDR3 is TGTGCCAGCAGTTACGGACATTCCTGGGGATACGAGCAGTACTTC. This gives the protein CASSYGHSWGYEQYF.

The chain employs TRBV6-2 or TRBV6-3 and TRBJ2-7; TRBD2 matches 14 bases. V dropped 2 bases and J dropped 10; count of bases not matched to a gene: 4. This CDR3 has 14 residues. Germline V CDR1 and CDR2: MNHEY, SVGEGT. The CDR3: CASSYGLAGGTQYF. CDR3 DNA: TGTGCCAGCAGTTACGGACTAGCGGGAGGCACCCAGTACTTC.

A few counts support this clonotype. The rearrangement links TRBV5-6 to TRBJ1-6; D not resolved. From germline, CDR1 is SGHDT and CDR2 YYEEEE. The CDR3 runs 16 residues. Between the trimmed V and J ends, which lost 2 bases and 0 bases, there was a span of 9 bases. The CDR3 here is CASSFQPSSYNSPLHF. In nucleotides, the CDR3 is TGTGCCAGCAGCTTTCAACCTAGCTCCTATAATTCACCCCTCCACTTT.

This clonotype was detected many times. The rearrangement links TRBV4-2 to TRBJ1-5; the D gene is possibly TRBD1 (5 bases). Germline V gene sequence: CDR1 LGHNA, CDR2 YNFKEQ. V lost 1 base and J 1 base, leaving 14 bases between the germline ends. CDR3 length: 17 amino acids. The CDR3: CASSQGRQRLSNQPQHF. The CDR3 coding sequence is TGTGCCAGCAGCCAAGGAAGACAGAGACTGAGCAATCAGCCCCAGCATTTT.

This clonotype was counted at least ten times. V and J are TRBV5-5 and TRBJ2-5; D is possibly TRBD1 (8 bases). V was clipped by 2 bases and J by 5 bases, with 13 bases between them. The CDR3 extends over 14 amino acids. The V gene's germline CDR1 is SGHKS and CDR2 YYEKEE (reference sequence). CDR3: CASSLQGGRETQYF. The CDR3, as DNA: TGTGCCAGCAGCTTACAGGGGGGGAGGGAGACCCAGTACTTC.

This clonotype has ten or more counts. Written as DNA, the CDR3 is TGTGCCAGCAGTCTCGCTGCGAGTCCGCATCAGCCCCAGCATTTT. Its protein is CASSLAASPHQPQHF. This chain uses TRBV12-3 or TRBV12-4 with TRBJ1-5; D call uncertain. Between the trimmed V and J ends, which lost 5 bases and 5 bases, there was a span of 16 bases. CDR3 size: 15 residues.

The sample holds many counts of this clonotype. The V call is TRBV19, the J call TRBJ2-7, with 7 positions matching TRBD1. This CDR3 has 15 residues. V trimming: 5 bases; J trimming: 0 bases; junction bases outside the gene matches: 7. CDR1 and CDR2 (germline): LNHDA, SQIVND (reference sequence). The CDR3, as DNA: TGTGCCAGTAGTCCCCGGGGACAGTTCTCCTACGAGCAGTACTTC. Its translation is CASSPRGQFSYEQYF.

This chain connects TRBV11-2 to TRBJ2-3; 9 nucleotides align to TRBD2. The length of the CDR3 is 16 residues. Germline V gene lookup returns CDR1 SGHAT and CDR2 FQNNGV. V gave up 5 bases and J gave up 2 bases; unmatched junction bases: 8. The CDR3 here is CASSLGSGGLTDTQYF. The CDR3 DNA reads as TGTGCCAGCAGCCTTGGTAGCGGGGGTCTCACAGATACGCAGTATTTT.

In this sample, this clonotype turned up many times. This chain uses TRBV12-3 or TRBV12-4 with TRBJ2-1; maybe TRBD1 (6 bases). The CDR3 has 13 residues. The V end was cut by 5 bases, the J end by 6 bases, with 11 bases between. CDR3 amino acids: CASSQQTGNEQFF. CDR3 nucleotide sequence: TGTGCCAGCAGTCAACAGACAGGCAATGAGCAGTTCTTC.

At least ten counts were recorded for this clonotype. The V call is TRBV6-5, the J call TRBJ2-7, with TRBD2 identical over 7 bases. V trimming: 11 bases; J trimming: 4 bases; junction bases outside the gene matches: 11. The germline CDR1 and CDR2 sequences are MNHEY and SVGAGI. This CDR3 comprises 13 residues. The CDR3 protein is CAFGTAGAYEQYF. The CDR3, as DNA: TGTGCCTTCGGGACGGCGGGAGCTTACGAGCAGTACTTC.

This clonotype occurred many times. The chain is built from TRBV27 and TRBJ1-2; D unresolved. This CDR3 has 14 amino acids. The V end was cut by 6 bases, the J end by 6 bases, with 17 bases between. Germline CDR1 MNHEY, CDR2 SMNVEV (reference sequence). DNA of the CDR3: TGTGCCAGCAGCACCACCGCGGGATTCCATGGCTACACCTTC. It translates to CASSTTAGFHGYTF.

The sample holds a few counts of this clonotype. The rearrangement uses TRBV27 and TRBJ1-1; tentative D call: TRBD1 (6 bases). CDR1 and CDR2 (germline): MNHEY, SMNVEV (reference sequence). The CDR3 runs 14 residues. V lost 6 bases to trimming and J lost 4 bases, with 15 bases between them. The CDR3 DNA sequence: TGTGCCAGCAGCCTGGTTTGGGGGGCCACTGAAGCTTTCTTT. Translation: CASSLVWGATEAFF.

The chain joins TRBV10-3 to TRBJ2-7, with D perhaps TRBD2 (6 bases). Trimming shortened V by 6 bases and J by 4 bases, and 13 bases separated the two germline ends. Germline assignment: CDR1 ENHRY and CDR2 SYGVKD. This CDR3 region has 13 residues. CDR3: CAISKTGGYEQYF. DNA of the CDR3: TGTGCCATCAGCAAAACCGGGGGTTACGAGCAGTACTTC.

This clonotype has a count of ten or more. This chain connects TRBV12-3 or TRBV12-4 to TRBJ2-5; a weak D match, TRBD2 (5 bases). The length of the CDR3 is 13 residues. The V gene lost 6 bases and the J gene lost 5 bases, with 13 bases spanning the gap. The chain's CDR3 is CASRSTTGETQYF. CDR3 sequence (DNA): TGTGCCAGCAGATCGACGACGGGGGAGACCCAGTACTTC.

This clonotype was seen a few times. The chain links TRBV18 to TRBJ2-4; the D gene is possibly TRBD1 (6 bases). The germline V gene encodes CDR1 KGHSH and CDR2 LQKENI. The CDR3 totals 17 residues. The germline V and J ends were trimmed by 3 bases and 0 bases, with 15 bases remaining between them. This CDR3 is CASSPRTAKIAKNIQYF. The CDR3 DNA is TGTGCCAGCTCACCCAGGACAGCAAAGATAGCCAAAAACATTCAGTACTTC.